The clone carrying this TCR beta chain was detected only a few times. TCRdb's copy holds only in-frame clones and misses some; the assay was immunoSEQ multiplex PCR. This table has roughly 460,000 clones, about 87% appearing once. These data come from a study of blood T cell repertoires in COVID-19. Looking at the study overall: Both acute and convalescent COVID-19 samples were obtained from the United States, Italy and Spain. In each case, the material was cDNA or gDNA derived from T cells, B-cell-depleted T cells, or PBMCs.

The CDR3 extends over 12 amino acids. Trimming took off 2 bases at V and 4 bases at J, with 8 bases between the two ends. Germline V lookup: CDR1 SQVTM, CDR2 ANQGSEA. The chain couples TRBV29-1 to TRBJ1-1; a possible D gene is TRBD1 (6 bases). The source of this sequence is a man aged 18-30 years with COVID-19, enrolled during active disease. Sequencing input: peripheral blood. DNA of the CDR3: TGCAGCGTTGAAAGAGGGGGCACTGAAGCTTTCTTT. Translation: CSVERGGTEAFF.